Sequencing of this TCR beta chain was carried out in a study of blood T cells in healthy people across ages. Study-level results: Estimated diversity that came from one million T cells was considered an underestimate. Relative to aged donors, long-lived donors carried more naive CD4+ cells and displayed higher diversity. A roughly linear age-dependent decrease characterized TCR beta diversity per million T cells. The study lacked donor CMV status, which possibly confounded expanded clonotype changes.

This clonotype turned up a few times. Its antigen is not known. Trimming shortened V by 5 bases and J by 3 bases, and 13 bases separated the two germline ends. This CDR3 is 14 amino acids long. Germline-derived CDR1 and CDR2 are MNHEY and SMNVEV (reference sequence). The second PCR ran roughly 6 to 12 cycles with a sample-barcoded 5' primer and J-beta primers. TCRdb recomputed calls from the 5' RACE reads with MiXCR, one row per CDR3 protein. The repertoire has 1.2 million to 1.5 million distinct CDR3 sequences, roughly 40% of them found once; the top ten carry 6.5% to 10%. Material: blood. The TCR sequence derives from a woman between 18 and 29 years old in good health. The chain recombines TRBV27 with TRBJ1-1; no definite D call. The CDR3 reads CASSPIGGDTEAFF. DNA for the CDR3: TGTGCCAGCAGTCCCATAGGCGGGGACACTGAAGCTTTCTTT.